These T cell receptor beta chains were read from a single sample in a study of blood T cell repertoires in COVID-19. Profiling relied on immunoSEQ multiplex PCR, and the TCRdb table lists in-frame clones only, not all of them. The sample includes about 430,000 clones, roughly 88% of them seen just once. Sequencing was done on a sample of PBMCs or T cells enriched from blood (not recorded which). The origin of the receptors is a woman under 30 who had been exposed to COVID-19. CDR3s include the opening cysteine and the closing phenylalanine or tryptophan. Fields, in order: V gene, J gene, clone size, CDR3 length, D gene, CDR3 protein, CDR3 DNA. The D gene is left open where the match is weak. Size is stated for part of the rows, as once, few or many counts, or as a class when the clone is expanded.

V gene: TRBV2; J gene: TRBJ1-2; clone size: .; CDR3 length: 17; D gene: TRBD1; CDR3 protein: CASRELQGQRVNYGYTF; CDR3 DNA: TGTGCCAGCAGAGAACTCCAGGGACAGAGGGTTAACTATGGCTACACCTTC
V gene: TRBV7-2; J gene: TRBJ1-6; clone size: .; CDR3 length: 14; D gene: .; CDR3 protein: CASSLGSVGSPLHF; CDR3 DNA: TGTGCCAGCAGCTTAGGGAGCGTTGGGTCACCCCTCCACTTT
V gene: TRBV2; J gene: TRBJ1-1; clone size: .; CDR3 length: 15; D gene: TRBD1; CDR3 protein: CASSDDEETGVEAFF; CDR3 DNA: TGTGCCAGCAGTGATGATGAGGAGACAGGGGTTGAAGCTTTCTTT
V gene: TRBV5-4; J gene: TRBJ2-7; clone size: .; CDR3 length: 16; D gene: .; CDR3 protein: CASSLDRGASSYEQYF; CDR3 DNA: TGTGCCAGCAGCTTGGATAGGGGCGCAAGCTCCTACGAGCAGTACTTC
V gene: TRBV30; J gene: TRBJ1-5; clone size: .; CDR3 length: 14; D gene: TRBD1; CDR3 protein: CAWSGQSSNQPQHF; CDR3 DNA: TGTGCCTGGTCGGGACAGAGTAGCAATCAGCCCCAGCATTTT
V gene: TRBV7-8; J gene: TRBJ2-7; clone size: .; CDR3 length: 15; D gene: .; CDR3 protein: CASSSGRVRNYEQYF; CDR3 DNA: TGTGCCAGCAGCTCCGGTAGAGTCAGGAACTACGAGCAGTACTTC
V gene: TRBV6-5; J gene: TRBJ2-3; clone size: .; CDR3 length: 14; D gene: .; CDR3 protein: CASSYSQGLNTQYF; CDR3 DNA: TGTGCCAGCAGTTACTCACAGGGACTAAATACGCAGTATTTT
V gene: TRBV10-3; J gene: TRBJ2-1; clone size: .; CDR3 length: 14; D gene: TRBD1; CDR3 protein: CAISEQRTGGEQFF; CDR3 DNA: TGTGCCATCAGTGAACAGAGGACAGGGGGTGAGCAGTTCTTC
V gene: TRBV7-2; J gene: TRBJ2-7; clone size: .; CDR3 length: 17; D gene: TRBD1; CDR3 protein: CASSLGGQGGSSYEQYF; CDR3 DNA: TGTGCCAGCAGCTTAGGAGGACAGGGGGGTAGCTCCTACGAGCAGTACTTC
V gene: TRBV24-1; J gene: TRBJ2-7; clone size: .; CDR3 length: 16; D gene: TRBD2; CDR3 protein: CATANGRRGGTYEQYF; CDR3 DNA: TGTGCCACCGCAAACGGTCGCCGGGGGGGGACCTACGAGCAGTACTTC
V gene: TRBV4-3; J gene: TRBJ1-6; clone size: .; CDR3 length: 17; D gene: .; CDR3 protein: CASSQAPGGLSISPLHF; CDR3 DNA: TGCGCCAGCAGCCAAGCCCCGGGGGGGCTTAGTATATCACCCCTCCACTTT
V gene: TRBV6-2/TRBV6-3; J gene: TRBJ1-2; clone size: .; CDR3 length: 14; D gene: .; CDR3 protein: CASSPLLFNYGYTF; CDR3 DNA: TGTGCCAGCAGCCCCCTACTCTTTAACTATGGCTACACCTTC
V gene: TRBV6-5; J gene: TRBJ1-4; clone size: .; CDR3 length: 13; D gene: TRBD1; CDR3 protein: CASSYSTGEKLFF; CDR3 DNA: TGTGCCAGCAGTTACTCGACAGGGGAAAAACTGTTTTTT
V gene: TRBV11-2; J gene: TRBJ2-3; clone size: .; CDR3 length: 16; D gene: TRBD2; CDR3 protein: CASSLLTSGVTDTQYF; CDR3 DNA: TGTGCCAGCAGCTTACTTACTAGCGGGGTTACAGATACGCAGTATTTT
V gene: TRBV28; J gene: TRBJ2-7; clone size: .; CDR3 length: 14; D gene: .; CDR3 protein: CASSFSGNPGEQYF; CDR3 DNA: TGTGCCAGCAGTTTTTCTGGGAATCCGGGGGAGCAGTACTTC
V gene: TRBV18; J gene: TRBJ1-4; clone size: .; CDR3 length: 16; D gene: .; CDR3 protein: CASSPRGGATNEKLFF; CDR3 DNA: TGTGCCAGCTCACCACGGGGCGGTGCAACTAATGAAAAACTGTTTTTT
V gene: TRBV20-1; J gene: TRBJ1-1; clone size: .; CDR3 length: 11; D gene: .; CDR3 protein: CSAIQNTEAFF; CDR3 DNA: TGCAGTGCTATCCAGAACACTGAAGCTTTCTTT
V gene: TRBV9; J gene: TRBJ2-1; clone size: .; CDR3 length: 12; D gene: .; CDR3 protein: CASSLRLVWQFF; CDR3 DNA: TGTGCCAGCAGCCTGCGACTAGTCTGGCAGTTCTTC
V gene: TRBV25-1; J gene: TRBJ2-1; clone size: .; CDR3 length: 15; D gene: TRBD1; CDR3 protein: CASSERGQGASEQFF; CDR3 DNA: TGTGCCAGCAGTGAACGGGGACAGGGGGCTTCTGAGCAGTTCTTC
V gene: TRBV7-2; J gene: TRBJ1-2; clone size: .; CDR3 length: 14; D gene: .; CDR3 protein: CASSPQLTREGYTF; CDR3 DNA: TGTGCCAGCAGCCCGCAACTAACCCGGGAAGGCTACACCTTC
V gene: TRBV7-9; J gene: TRBJ2-3; clone size: .; CDR3 length: 16; D gene: TRBD1; CDR3 protein: CASSLVPRQGADTQYF; CDR3 DNA: TGTGCCAGCAGCTTAGTTCCTCGGCAGGGGGCAGATACGCAGTATTTT
V gene: TRBV27; J gene: TRBJ2-7; clone size: .; CDR3 length: 12; D gene: TRBD1; CDR3 protein: CASKGQSYEQYF; CDR3 DNA: TGTGCCAGCAAGGGACAGTCCTACGAGCAGTACTTC
V gene: TRBV27; J gene: TRBJ2-1; clone size: .; CDR3 length: 15; D gene: TRBD2; CDR3 protein: CASSFSIGGDNEQFF; CDR3 DNA: TGTGCCAGCAGTTTCAGTATTGGGGGGGACAATGAGCAGTTCTTC
V gene: TRBV4-3; J gene: TRBJ1-1; clone size: .; CDR3 length: 14; D gene: .; CDR3 protein: CASSKGLVNTEAFF; CDR3 DNA: TGCGCCAGCAGCAAGGGACTCGTGAACACTGAAGCTTTCTTT
V gene: TRBV15; J gene: TRBJ2-6; clone size: once; CDR3 length: 18; D gene: .; CDR3 protein: CATSREMTVGSGANVLTF; CDR3 DNA: TGTGCCACCAGCAGGGAGATGACCGTGGGCTCTGGGGCCAACGTCCTGACTTTC
V gene: TRBV6-5; J gene: TRBJ1-2; clone size: .; CDR3 length: 14; D gene: .; CDR3 protein: CASSYNQGYDGYTF; CDR3 DNA: TGTGCCAGCAGTTACAACCAGGGCTATGATGGCTACACCTTC
V gene: TRBV7-8; J gene: TRBJ2-7; clone size: .; CDR3 length: 15; D gene: TRBD2; CDR3 protein: CASSFGTSGTYEQYF; CDR3 DNA: TGTGCCAGCAGCTTTGGGACTAGCGGAACCTACGAGCAGTACTTC
V gene: TRBV6-5; J gene: TRBJ1-2; clone size: .; CDR3 length: 15; D gene: TRBD1; CDR3 protein: CASNNRDRGNYGYTF; CDR3 DNA: TGTGCCAGCAATAACCGGGACAGGGGGAACTATGGCTACACCTTC
V gene: TRBV29-1; J gene: TRBJ2-7; clone size: .; CDR3 length: 13; D gene: TRBD1; CDR3 protein: CSVEGQGLDEQYF; CDR3 DNA: TGCAGCGTTGAAGGACAGGGTTTGGACGAGCAGTACTTC
V gene: TRBV5-6; J gene: TRBJ2-2; clone size: .; CDR3 length: 13; D gene: TRBD1; CDR3 protein: CASTRTGSGELFF; CDR3 DNA: TGTGCCAGCACTCGGACAGGTTCCGGGGAGCTGTTTTTT
V gene: TRBV27; J gene: TRBJ1-2; clone size: .; CDR3 length: 16; D gene: TRBD1; CDR3 protein: CASSPVPGQGYYGYTF; CDR3 DNA: TGTGCCAGCAGTCCCGTACCGGGACAGGGGTACTATGGCTACACCTTC
V gene: TRBV6-1; J gene: TRBJ1-6; clone size: .; CDR3 length: 14; D gene: .; CDR3 protein: CASSEGQKNSPLHF; CDR3 DNA: TGTGCCAGCAGTGAAGGACAGAAGAATTCACCCCTCCACTTT
V gene: TRBV11-2; J gene: TRBJ2-5; clone size: .; CDR3 length: 15; D gene: .; CDR3 protein: CASSLGAGPQETQYF; CDR3 DNA: TGTGCCAGCAGCTTAGGGGCAGGGCCCCAAGAGACCCAGTACTTC
V gene: TRBV28; J gene: TRBJ1-5; clone size: .; CDR3 length: 14; D gene: .; CDR3 protein: CASRQDSPWQPQHF; CDR3 DNA: TGTGCCAGCAGACAAGACAGCCCCTGGCAGCCCCAGCATTTT
V gene: TRBV19; J gene: TRBJ2-1; clone size: .; CDR3 length: 14; D gene: .; CDR3 protein: CASSVLSSYNEQFF; CDR3 DNA: TGTGCCAGTAGCGTCCTGAGCTCCTACAATGAGCAGTTCTTC
V gene: TRBV28; J gene: TRBJ2-4; clone size: .; CDR3 length: 14; D gene: .; CDR3 protein: CASSLQGTKNIQYF; CDR3 DNA: TGTGCCAGCAGTTTGCAGGGAACAAAAAACATTCAGTACTTC
V gene: TRBV7-2; J gene: TRBJ1-2; clone size: .; CDR3 length: 14; D gene: TRBD1; CDR3 protein: CASSLTGGVHGYTF; CDR3 DNA: TGTGCCAGCAGCTTAACAGGGGGCGTCCATGGCTACACCTTC
V gene: TRBV7-9; J gene: TRBJ2-5; clone size: .; CDR3 length: 13; D gene: TRBD2; CDR3 protein: CASSLGGRETQYF; CDR3 DNA: TGTGCCAGCAGCCTGGGAGGGCGAGAGACCCAGTACTTC
V gene: TRBV27; J gene: TRBJ2-3; clone size: .; CDR3 length: 19; D gene: TRBD2; CDR3 protein: CASSPRTSGGKSITDTQYF; CDR3 DNA: TGTGCCAGCAGTCCTCGGACTAGCGGGGGGAAGTCAATTACAGATACGCAGTATTTT
V gene: TRBV7-3; J gene: TRBJ1-4; clone size: .; CDR3 length: 15; D gene: .; CDR3 protein: CASSLTTATNEKLFF; CDR3 DNA: TGTGCCAGCAGCTTAACGACAGCAACTAATGAAAAACTGTTTTTT
V gene: TRBV28; J gene: TRBJ1-4; clone size: few; CDR3 length: 15; D gene: .; CDR3 protein: CASSLSVYVNEKLFF; CDR3 DNA: TGTGCCAGCAGTTTGTCGGTCTATGTTAATGAAAAACTGTTTTTT
V gene: TRBV30; J gene: TRBJ1-5; clone size: .; CDR3 length: 17; D gene: .; CDR3 protein: CAWSVRGQGHYNQPQHF; CDR3 DNA: TGTGCCTGGAGTGTTCGTGGGCAGGGACACTATAATCAGCCCCAGCATTTT
V gene: TRBV3-1/TRBV3-2; J gene: TRBJ1-1; clone size: .; CDR3 length: 13; D gene: .; CDR3 protein: CASSQGREIEAFF; CDR3 DNA: TGTGCCAGCAGCCAAGGCAGGGAAATTGAAGCTTTCTTT
V gene: TRBV16; J gene: TRBJ1-5; clone size: .; CDR3 length: 14; D gene: .; CDR3 protein: CASSQQLRDQPQHF; CDR3 DNA: TGTGCCAGCAGCCAACAACTTAGAGATCAGCCCCAGCATTTT
V gene: TRBV25-1; J gene: TRBJ1-1; clone size: .; CDR3 length: 15; D gene: TRBD1; CDR3 protein: CASSALRDRITEAFF; CDR3 DNA: TGTGCCAGCAGTGCCTTAAGGGACAGGATAACTGAAGCTTTCTTT
V gene: TRBV4-3; J gene: TRBJ2-7; clone size: .; CDR3 length: 13; D gene: .; CDR3 protein: CASSQDIYYEQYF; CDR3 DNA: TGCGCCAGCAGCCAAGATATATACTACGAGCAGTACTTC
V gene: TRBV2; J gene: TRBJ2-7; clone size: .; CDR3 length: 17; D gene: TRBD1; CDR3 protein: CASSVQGAFSELYEQYF; CDR3 DNA: TGTGCCAGCAGTGTCCAGGGGGCTTTTTCGGAACTCTACGAGCAGTACTTC
V gene: TRBV7-8; J gene: TRBJ1-1; clone size: .; CDR3 length: 17; D gene: .; CDR3 protein: CASSLVRGPLMNTEAFF; CDR3 DNA: TGTGCCAGCAGCTTAGTCAGGGGCCCATTAATGAACACTGAAGCTTTCTTT
V gene: TRBV28; J gene: TRBJ1-5; clone size: .; CDR3 length: 16; D gene: TRBD1; CDR3 protein: CASSSPTGGGNQPQHF; CDR3 DNA: TGTGCCAGCAGTTCACCCACAGGGGGTGGCAATCAGCCCCAGCATTTT
V gene: TRBV5-1; J gene: TRBJ1-1; clone size: once; CDR3 length: 15; D gene: .; CDR3 protein: CASSLAGGTNTEAFF; CDR3 DNA: TGCGCCAGCAGCTTGGCGGGGGGAACTAACACTGAAGCTTTCTTT
V gene: TRBV7-9; J gene: TRBJ1-1; clone size: .; CDR3 length: 13; D gene: .; CDR3 protein: CASRRTVGTEAFF; CDR3 DNA: TGTGCCAGCAGACGGACAGTGGGGACTGAAGCTTTCTTT
V gene: TRBV28; J gene: TRBJ2-3; clone size: .; CDR3 length: 13; D gene: TRBD2; CDR3 protein: CASRSGVGDTQYF; CDR3 DNA: TGTGCCAGCAGGAGCGGGGTTGGAGATACGCAGTATTTT
V gene: TRBV4-2; J gene: TRBJ2-7; clone size: .; CDR3 length: 16; D gene: TRBD1; CDR3 protein: CASSQEWTGASYEQYF; CDR3 DNA: TGTGCCAGCAGCCAAGAGTGGACAGGGGCGTCCTACGAGCAGTACTTC
V gene: TRBV15; J gene: TRBJ2-3; clone size: .; CDR3 length: 15; D gene: TRBD2; CDR3 protein: CATSRGSGATDTQYF; CDR3 DNA: TGTGCCACCAGCAGAGGTAGCGGGGCTACAGATACGCAGTATTTT
V gene: TRBV7-2; J gene: TRBJ1-4; clone size: .; CDR3 length: 15; D gene: .; CDR3 protein: CASSLAGTINEKLFF; CDR3 DNA: TGTGCCAGCAGCTTAGCCGGGACAATCAATGAAAAACTGTTTTTT
V gene: TRBV7-2; J gene: TRBJ1-2; clone size: .; CDR3 length: 13; D gene: TRBD1; CDR3 protein: CASSLAGQGLGTF; CDR3 DNA: TGTGCCAGCAGCTTAGCGGGACAGGGGCTCGGCACCTTC
V gene: TRBV3-1/TRBV3-2; J gene: TRBJ1-1; clone size: few; CDR3 length: 16; D gene: .; CDR3 protein: CASSQDQTPYLAEAFF; CDR3 DNA: TGTGCCAGCAGCCAAGATCAAACCCCCTATCTTGCAGAAGCTTTCTTT
V gene: TRBV28; J gene: TRBJ1-1; clone size: .; CDR3 length: 10; D gene: .; CDR3 protein: CASSGLEAFF; CDR3 DNA: TGTGCCAGCAGTGGGCTTGAAGCTTTCTTT
V gene: TRBV30; J gene: TRBJ2-2; clone size: .; CDR3 length: 13; D gene: .; CDR3 protein: CAWRRGWAGELFF; CDR3 DNA: TGTGCCTGGAGACGGGGGTGGGCCGGGGAGCTGTTTTTT
V gene: TRBV9; J gene: TRBJ2-1; clone size: .; CDR3 length: 15; D gene: TRBD2; CDR3 protein: CASSVSGGSYNEQFF; CDR3 DNA: TGTGCCAGCAGCGTTAGCGGGGGCTCCTACAATGAGCAGTTCTTC